This T cell receptor (beta chain) was recorded in a study of blood T cell repertoires in COVID-19. Study in general: PBMCs, B-cell-depleted T cells, or T cells provided the cDNA or gDNA that made up the material.

Profiling relied on immunoSEQ multiplex PCR, and the TCRdb table lists in-frame clones only, not all of them. The sample has 200,000 to 300,000 clones, around 87% seen once. This CDR3 spans 18 amino acids. CDR1 is MGHRA, CDR2 YSYEKL, per germline. Trimming cost V 0 bases and J 0 bases, with 17 bases left between them. The receptor comes from a woman aged 55-75 years with COVID-19, enrolled during active disease. Specimen: peripheral blood. This chain joins TRBV4-1 and TRBJ1-1; D is undetermined. CDR3 protein: CASSQDRARIGMNTEAFF. For the CDR3, the DNA is TGCGCCAGCAGCCAAGATCGGGCCCGGATCGGGATGAACACTGAAGCTTTCTTT.